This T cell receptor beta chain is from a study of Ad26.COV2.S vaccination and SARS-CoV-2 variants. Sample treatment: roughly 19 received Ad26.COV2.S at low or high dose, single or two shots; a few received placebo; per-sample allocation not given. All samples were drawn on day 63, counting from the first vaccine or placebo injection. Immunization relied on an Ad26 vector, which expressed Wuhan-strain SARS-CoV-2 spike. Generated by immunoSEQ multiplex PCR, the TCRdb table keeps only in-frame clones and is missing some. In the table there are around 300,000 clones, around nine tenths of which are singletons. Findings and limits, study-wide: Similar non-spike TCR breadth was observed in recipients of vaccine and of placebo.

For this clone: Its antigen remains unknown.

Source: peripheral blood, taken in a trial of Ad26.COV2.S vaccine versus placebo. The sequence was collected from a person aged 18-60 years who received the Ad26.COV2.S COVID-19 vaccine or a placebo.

In DNA form, the CDR3 reads TGTGCCAGCAGCTTTCCGGCAACTAATGAAAAACTGTTTTTT. Amino acid sequence: CASSFPATNEKLFF. The chain employs TRBV7-9 and TRBJ1-4, with unresolved D. CDR1 and CDR2 (germline): SEHNR, FQNEAQ (reference sequence). The CDR3 totals 14 residues. The ends were cut back, 3 bases at V and 0 bases at J, with 5 bases in the middle.